The clone carrying this T cell receptor beta chain was detected ten times or more. The antigen is not known. No treatment had been given to any patient before thyroid surgery. CDR1 and CDR2 from the germline V gene are SEHNR and FQNEAQ (reference sequence). V lost 6 bases, J lost 6 bases, and 5 bases stayed unmatched. The CDR3 runs to 15 residues. This record comes from a study of metastatic and nonmetastatic thyroid tumors. Study information: Where malignant and benign thyroid patients were concerned, repertoires were compared across blood and tumor or nodule tissue.

Whole-study findings and limits: Within blood and tumor, benign nodules reportedly had significantly lower TCR beta diversity than malignant thyroid tumors did.

The authors' processing: Clinicopathological groups of papillary thyroid cancer showed CDR3 differences that were used to build a distant-metastasis classifier. TCRdb re-processed the PCR reads through MiXCR. In this record, the V and J calls reflect TCRdb's handling and not the investigators' own analysis. The sample carries tens of thousands of clones, 28% recorded once. Sequenced sample: blood. The chain combines TRBV7-9 with TRBJ1-6, with TRBD1 matching over 10 bases. This TCR was sampled from a male donor with papillary thyroid cancer or a benign thyroid nodule (not recorded which). Some clones in this sample may be carry-over from other donors' samples. The CDR3 region has the DNA TGTGCCAGCAGACAAGGGACAGGGGCTAATTCACCCCTCCACTTT. As protein: CASRQGTGANSPLHF.